This passage covers 9 T cell receptor beta chains from one sample sequenced in a study of T cell responses to AZD1222 COVID-19 vaccine. Only in-frame clones appear in the TCRdb table, and some are missing; sequencing was by immunoSEQ multiplex PCR. This sample has about 140,000 clones, with almost 90% found just once. Here the sequenced sample was peripheral blood, taken on day 0 of AZD1222 vaccination. All receptors derive from an adult in good health.

V and J are TRBV30 and TRBJ1-6; the D is unclear. From germline, CDR1 is GTSNPN and CDR2 SVGIG (reference sequence). The CDR3 is 12 residues long. Trimming removed 2 bases at V and 10 bases at J, with 9 bases between. Written as DNA, the CDR3 is TGTGCCTGGAGTTTGCCGGACTCACCCCTCCACTTT. It encodes CAWSLPDSPLHF. The whole variable domain, filled in from reference TRBV30 and TRBJ1-6, reads SQTIHQWPATLVQPVGSPLSLECTVEGTSNPNLYWYRQAAGRGLQLLFYSVGIGQISSEVPQNLSASRPQDRQFILSSKKLLLSDSGFYLCAWSLPDSPLHFGNGTRLTVT.

The chain employs TRBV6-6 and TRBJ2-1; 14 bases are shared with TRBD2. The CDR3 sequence is 17 residues long. Germline trimming cut 5 bases from V and 4 bases from J; bases unmatched to any gene: 7. The V gene's germline CDR1 is MNHNY and CDR2 SVGAGI (reference sequence). CDR3 loop: CASSRTGTSGGYNEQFF. The CDR3 DNA follows: TGTGCCAGCAGTCGGACCGGGACTAGCGGGGGATACAATGAGCAGTTCTTC.

The V gene is TRBV30, the J gene TRBJ1-3; D gene ambiguous. The CDR3 loop spans 13 amino acids. In germline, CDR1 is GTSNPN, CDR2 SVGIG (reference sequence). V dropped 3 bases and J dropped 3 bases, with 9 bases sitting between them. This CDR3 reads CAWSGPFGNTIYF. For the CDR3, the DNA is TGTGCCTGGAGCGGTCCCTTTGGAAACACCATATATTTT.

On this clone: Other DNA sequences in this sample translate to the same CDR3. The chain uses TRBV6-4 and TRBJ2-1, with 13 nucleotides matching TRBD2. The CDR3 loop spans 14 amino acids. Germline CDR1 reads MRHNA; CDR2 reads SNTAGT. V dropped 4 bases and J dropped 6; count of bases not matched to a gene: 0. CDR3 in amino acids: CASSGLAGGNEQFF. In nucleotides, the CDR3 is TGTGCCAGCAGTGGACTAGCGGGGGGCAATGAGCAGTTCTTC.

The rearrangement uses TRBV29-1 and TRBJ1-2, with TRBD1 as a possible D gene (5 bases). The V gene lost 6 bases and the J gene lost 7 bases, with 18 bases spanning the gap. This CDR3 is 13 amino acids long. Germline values: CDR1 SQVTM, CDR2 ANQGSEA. The CDR3 DNA sequence: TGCAGCGTCACCGGGACCCCGTCCGGTGGCTACACCTTC. Its protein is CSVTGTPSGGYTF. The whole variable domain, remainder taken from reference TRBV29-1 and TRBJ1-2, is SAVISQKPSRDICQRGTSLTIQCQVDSQVTMMFWYRQQPGQSLTLIATANQGSEATYESGFVIDKFPISRPNLTFSTLTVSNMSPEDSSIYLCSVTGTPSGGYTFGSGTRLTVV.

The gene calls are TRBV5-1 and TRBJ2-3; D is unclear. The CDR3 is 15 amino acids. V shed 0 bases and J shed 1 base, with 9 bases lying between them. Germline-derived CDR1 and CDR2 are SGHRS and YFSETQ. In nucleotides, the CDR3 is TGCGCCAGCAGCTTGGTTGGCCTTGGCACAGATACGCAGTATTTT. Residues: CASSLVGLGTDTQYF. Variable domain in full (rest from reference TRBV5-1 and TRBJ2-3): KAGVTQTPRYLIKTRGQQVTLSCSPISGHRSVSWYQQTPGQGLQFLFEYFSETQRNKGNFPGRFSGRQFSNSRSEMNVSTLELGDSALYLCASSLVGLGTDTQYFGPGTRLTVL.

The genes are TRBV4-1 and TRBJ1-3, with no clear D. Germline V CDR1 and CDR2: MGHRA, YSYEKL. This CDR3 is built from 12 residues. Trimming removed 3 bases from V and 4 bases from J, with 4 bases in between. CDR3 DNA sequence: TGCGCCAGCAGCCACCTCGGAAACACCATATATTTT. This encodes CASSHLGNTIYF.

With regard to this clone: Other nucleotide sequences from this sample produce the same CDR3. The chain uses TRBV27 and TRBJ2-7; no firm D call. Between the trimmed V and J ends, which lost 2 bases and 1 base, there was a span of 6 bases. This CDR3 has 13 residues. Germline loops: CDR1 MNHEY, CDR2 SMNVEV (reference sequence). CDR3 loop: CASSLGRSYEQYF. The CDR3 DNA sequence: TGTGCCAGCAGTTTAGGCAGATCCTACGAGCAGTACTTC.

The V call is TRBV25-1, the J call TRBJ1-3; no reliable D call. This CDR3 spans 11 amino acids. Germline CDR1 MGHDK, CDR2 SYGVNS. Trimming stripped 6 bases from V and 3 bases from J, with 3 bases between. CDR3 loop: CASRGGNTIYF. CDR3 nucleotides: TGTGCCAGCAGGGGTGGAAACACCATATATTTT.